This entry features one TCR beta chain sequence. Its antigen is unidentified. Surgery cases with the highest brain T cell transcript signatures were chosen for sequencing. Patients received at least one anti-epileptic drug before surgery. Sequenced by immunoSEQ multiplex PCR; TCRdb stores in-frame clones only, minus some. The top ten clones hold around 6.6% of a sample with roughly 23,000 clones, around 94% of them seen once. Germline assignment: CDR1 SGHNT and CDR2 YYREEE (reference sequence). The V segment lost 5 bases and the J segment 8 bases; nucleotides outside the gene matches: 4. The CDR3 spans 12 residues. This sample stems from a study of brain T cells in children with intractable seizures. Study-level points and caveats: Viral specificity was inferred only from CDR3 similarity; HCMV serostatus was unknown.

V and J are TRBV5-4 and TRBJ2-3, with 8 nucleotides matching TRBD2. This clonotype originated in a boy between 5 and 17 years old with focal cortical dysplasia and intractable seizures. The source was peripheral blood, collected at surgery. CDR3 sequence: CASSPSGGTQYF. The CDR3 DNA reads as TGTGCCAGCAGTCCGAGCGGGGGTACGCAGTATTTT.